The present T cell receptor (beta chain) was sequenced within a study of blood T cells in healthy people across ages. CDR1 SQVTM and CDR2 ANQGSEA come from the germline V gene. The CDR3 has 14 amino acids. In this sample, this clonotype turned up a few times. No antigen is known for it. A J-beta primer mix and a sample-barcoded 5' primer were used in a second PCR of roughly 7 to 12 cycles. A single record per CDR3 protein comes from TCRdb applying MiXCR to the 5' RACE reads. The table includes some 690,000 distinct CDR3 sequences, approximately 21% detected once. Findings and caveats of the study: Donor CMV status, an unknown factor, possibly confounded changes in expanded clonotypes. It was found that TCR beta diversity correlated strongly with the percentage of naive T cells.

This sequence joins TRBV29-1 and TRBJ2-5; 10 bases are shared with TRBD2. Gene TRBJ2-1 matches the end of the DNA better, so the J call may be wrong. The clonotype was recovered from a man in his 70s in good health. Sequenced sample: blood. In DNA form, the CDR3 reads TGCAGCGTTGGTGAACCTGCCCTAGCGGGAGCCCAGTTCTTC. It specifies CSVGEPALAGAQFF.